The clone carrying this T cell receptor (beta chain) has just one count. This sample is drawn from a study of T cells in Graves' hyperthyroidism and ophthalmopathy. Study background: Initial diagnosis, before any treatment, was when peripheral blood was collected.

RNA transcripts provided the source from which TCR beta CDR3 regions were amplified. The HTBI set primed first-round TCR CDR3 RT-PCR. TCRdb fed the multiplex PCR reads into MiXCR, producing one record per CDR3 protein. Of approximately 600,000 distinct CDR3 sequences detected, more than 20% appear once; the ten largest clones hold 34%. Lactation, pregnancy, other autoimmune disease or uncontrolled infection led to exclusion of patients. The study based diagnoses on clinical symptoms, serum thyroxine and TRAb, thyroid ultrasound and orbital computed tomography. The authors took PBMCs from over 8.5 ml fresh peripheral blood. CDR3 size: 12 residues. The germline gives CDR1 SEHNR, CDR2 FQNEAQ (reference sequence). The ends lost 8 bases at V and 4 bases at J; junction bases unmatched: 4.

The sequence was obtained from a man in his thirties or forties with Graves' ophthalmopathy. The chain uses TRBV7-9 and TRBJ2-7; 8 bases match TRBD1. The source material was blood. This CDR3 reads CASGQGMYEQYF. CDR3 DNA sequence: TGTGCCAGCGGACAGGGAATGTACGAGCAGTACTTC.